The entry below gives a single T cell receptor (beta chain) sequence along with its context. No antigen is known for it. The table came from immunoSEQ multiplex PCR; TCRdb's copy has only in-frame clones and leaves some out. In the table there are approximately 190,000 clones, approximately 79% of which are singletons. There are 16 residues in the CDR3. Germline V CDR1 and CDR2: SGHRS, YFSETQ. Trimming took 4 bases from V and 2 from J; bases not matched to a gene: 7. This entry is derived from a study of cytotoxic CD8 clonotypes in ibrutinib-treated CLL. Study-level points and caveats: Having risen at ibrutinib response, clonality had fallen back toward baseline by progression. Measured clonality at baseline was greater than in age-matched healthy donors and tracked with circulating CD8+ T-cell counts.

Library input was approximately 2.1 micrograms of DNA from cryopreserved PBMCs. The TCR originated in a human donor with chronic lymphocytic leukemia. The chain links TRBV5-1 to TRBJ2-3, with 10 bases identical to TRBD2. Sample: PBMCs, taken after 12 months of ibrutinib treatment. CDR3 loop: CASSGKGTSDTDTQYF. The CDR3 region has the DNA TGCGCCAGCAGCGGAAAAGGGACTAGCGACACAGATACGCAGTATTTT. Full variable domain (outside the CDR3, taken from reference TRBV5-1 and TRBJ2-3): KAGVTQTPRYLIKTRGQQVTLSCSPISGHRSVSWYQQTPGQGLQFLFEYFSETQRNKGNFPGRFSGRQFSNSRSEMNVSTLELGDSALYLCASSGKGTSDTDTQYFGPGTRLTVL.